Described below is a single TCR beta chain sequence and its context. The antigen remains undetermined. This entry is derived from a study of Ad26.COV2.S vaccination and SARS-CoV-2 variants. Across the whole study: A participant enrolled in the COV1001 Ad26.COV2.S trial arm provided the sample. General observations from the study: Vaccine recipients showed a spike-specific TCR breadth that was higher than in placebo recipients. Reported post-vaccination CD8+ and CD4+ T cell responses to spike showed substantial breadth.

The CDR3 sequence is 19 residues long. Germline V gene sequence: CDR1 SGHVS, CDR2 FQNEAQ. The ends lost 5 bases at V and 6 bases at J; junction bases unmatched: 12. The treatment is: roughly 19 received Ad26.COV2.S at low or high dose, single or two shots; a few received placebo; per-sample allocation not given. Sampling was done on day 63 after the first vaccine or placebo injection. An Ad26 vector was used to express Wuhan-strain SARS-CoV-2 spike as the vaccine. Clones were sequenced by immunoSEQ multiplex PCR, and TCRdb holds only the in-frame ones, with some missing. The data hold more than 350,000 clones, with 80% to 95% observed a single time.

The sequence came from a person aged 18-60 years who received the Ad26.COV2.S COVID-19 vaccine or a placebo. The V and J genes are TRBV7-8 and TRBJ2-2; 16 bases are shared with TRBD2. This material consisted of peripheral blood, taken in a trial of Ad26.COV2.S vaccine versus placebo. CDR3 amino acids: CASSERPGTSGRASGELFF. In nucleotides, the CDR3 is TGTGCCAGCAGCGAACGTCCCGGGACTAGCGGGAGGGCCTCCGGGGAGCTGTTTTTT.